The subject of this entry is one T cell receptor beta chain. Its target is unknown. The CDR3 is 14 residues long. The germline CDR1 and CDR2 sequences are MNHNY and SVGAGI (reference sequence). Trimming cost V 2 bases and J 4 bases, with 12 bases left between them. The record originates from a study of T cells in narcolepsy. At the level of the study: Patients with NT1 or NT2 and healthy control donors were enrolled.

Overall study findings and caveats: Autoreactive clonotypes reportedly recurred in blood of same and different patients, not controls. Comparing one patient's CSF and blood CD4+ clonotypes highlighted HCRT- and TRIB2-specific autoreactive clonotypes. Autoreactive clone sequences were missing from some blood memory CD4+ repertoires.

Repertoires were generated with immunoSEQ multiplex PCR, while TCRdb's copy carries only in-frame clones and drops some. The sample includes tens of thousands of clones, 75% to 90% of them seen just once. This receptor was identified in a human donor in good health. The rearrangement links TRBV6-6 to TRBJ2-7; TRBD1 or TRBD2 may be the D gene (5 bases each). The sequenced material came from memory (CD45RA-) CD4+ T cells from blood. Written as DNA, the CDR3 is TGTGCCAGCAGTTACCCCGGGACGGAGTACGAGCAGTACTTC. It yields the protein CASSYPGTEYEQYF.